A single sample gave rise to the 2 T cell receptor beta chains below, sequenced in a study of intratumoral heterogeneity in liver cancer. The hepatocellular carcinoma nodule was sampled at distinct, geographically separated regions. The protocol was immunoSEQ multiplex PCR, while the TCRdb copy is restricted to in-frame clones and leaves out a portion. The repertoire holds approximately 6,600 clones, with about three fifths as singletons. The input for sequencing was tumor tissue, taken before any cancer treatment. Source of these receptors: a man aged 70 or older with hepatocellular carcinoma.

V is TRBV13 and J is TRBJ1-2, with D unresolved. This CDR3 is 17 amino acids long. V was shortened by 0 bases and J by 4 bases, with 18 bases between the two germline ends. The germline V gene has CDR1 PRHDT and CDR2 FYEKMQ (reference sequence). The DNA for the CDR3 is TGTGCCAGCAGCTTAGGTCTCCGGGTAGGTGGAATCTATGGCTACACCTTC. It codes for CASSLGLRVGGIYGYTF.

J is TRBJ2-4 and V is TRBV18; possibly TRBD2 for D (6 bases). V lost 1 base to trimming and J lost 0 bases, with 10 bases between them. This CDR3 has 16 amino acids. Germline loops: CDR1 KGHSH, CDR2 LQKENI. CDR3 region: CASSPRGDLAKNIQYF. The CDR3 nucleotides read TGTGCCAGCTCACCACGGGGGGATCTAGCCAAAAACATTCAGTACTTC.